Below, 24 T cell receptor beta chains from the same sample are listed, as sequenced in a study of blood T cell repertoires in COVID-19. Data came from immunoSEQ multiplex PCR; TCRdb stores just in-frame clones and leaves some out. This repertoire shows 450,000 to 500,000 clones, more than 85% found once; its top ten account for under 9.5%. Sequencing input: PBMCs or T cells enriched from blood (not recorded which). The source of these receptors is a woman in her fifties or sixties who had recovered from COVID-19.

The rearrangement joins TRBV5-1 to TRBJ2-2; TRBD1 might be the D (6 bases). Germline values: CDR1 SGHRS, CDR2 YFSETQ. Trimming removed 0 bases at V and 5 bases at J, with 14 bases between. CDR3 length: 16 amino acids. The CDR3 DNA follows: TGCGCCAGCAGCTTGGCCTTGGGGGCGGAGACCGGGGAGCTGTTTTTT. It yields the protein CASSLALGAETGELFF.

This chain joins TRBV15 and TRBJ1-3; the match to TRBD1 covers 7 bases. The CDR3 has 16 residues. Germline values: CDR1 LNHNV, CDR2 YYDKDF (reference sequence). The J segment lost 1 base and the V segment lost 4 bases, leaving 7 bases of the junction unmatched. The CDR3 DNA follows: TGTGCCACCAGCAAAGGGGGCGGGGAATCTGGAAACACCATATATTTT. Amino acid sequence: CATSKGGGESGNTIYF.

The rearrangement links TRBV10-3 to TRBJ2-3; 8 nucleotides line up with TRBD1. The CDR3 has 14 amino acids. From germline, CDR1 is ENHRY and CDR2 SYGVKD. Losses at the gene ends were 6 bases for V and 0 bases for J; bases not matched to a gene: 2. The CDR3 region is CAIRQGASTDTQYF. Written as DNA, the CDR3 is TGTGCCATCAGGCAGGGGGCTAGCACAGATACGCAGTATTTT.

The chain has TRBV5-1 and TRBJ2-5, with 9 bases identical to TRBD2. J lost 0 bases, V lost 5 bases, and 2 bases had no gene match. CDR1 and CDR2 from the germline V gene are SGHRS and YFSETQ. This CDR3 has 14 residues. CDR3 DNA: TGCGCCAGCAGAAGCGGGGGGTACCAAGAGACCCAGTACTTC. This encodes CASRSGGYQETQYF.

The V gene is TRBV15, the J gene TRBJ2-3, with 9 bases lining up with TRBD2. The CDR3 covers 17 residues. CDR1 and CDR2 from the germline V gene are LNHNV and YYDKDF (reference sequence). Germline trimming cut 0 bases from V and 2 bases from J; bases unmatched to any gene: 6. The CDR3: CATSRDAGGRNTDTQYF. CDR3 coding DNA: TGTGCCACCAGCAGAGATGCGGGGGGGCGAAACACAGATACGCAGTATTTT.

This chain joins TRBV11-2 and TRBJ1-3; D unresolved. From germline, CDR1 is SGHAT and CDR2 FQNNGV. The CDR3 runs to 18 residues. V lost 0 bases and J 0 bases, leaving 15 bases between the germline ends. CDR3 amino acids: CASSLDQSGYLSGNTIYF. Here the CDR3 DNA reads TGTGCCAGCAGCTTAGATCAATCAGGTTACCTCTCTGGAAACACCATATATTTT.

The genes are TRBV12-3 or TRBV12-4 and TRBJ1-1; no reliable D call. V was shortened by 5 bases and J by 2 bases, with 6 bases between the two germline ends. The CDR3 runs 12 residues. The CDR3 here is CASSPPNTEAFF. In DNA, the CDR3 is TGTGCCAGCAGTCCCCCAAACACTGAAGCTTTCTTT.

This clone was detected only once. V gene TRBV11-3 combines with J gene TRBJ1-6, with D perhaps matching TRBD1 (6 bases). Trimming pared 5 bases from V and 7 bases from J, leaving 12 bases between. The CDR3 has 14 residues. Germline values: CDR1 SGHNT, CDR2 YENEEA. CDR3 in amino acids: CASSPGQLNSPLHF. CDR3 in DNA: TGTGCCAGCAGCCCAGGACAGTTAAATTCACCCCTCCACTTT.

The chain combines TRBV7-2 with TRBJ2-3; TRBD2 aligns across 10 bases. The CDR3 is 18 amino acids. The ends lost 6 bases at V and 0 bases at J; junction bases unmatched: 12. Germline CDR1 SGHTA, CDR2 FQGNSA. The chain's CDR3 is CASRPSGGVLSSTDTQYF. The CDR3, as DNA: TGTGCCAGCAGACCGAGCGGGGGGGTACTTTCTAGCACAGATACGCAGTATTTT.

The J gene is TRBJ1-6, the V gene TRBV2; maybe TRBD1 (6 bases). This CDR3 has 14 residues. Germline lookup yields CDR1 SNHLY and CDR2 FYNNEI. Trimming took 8 bases from V and 8 from J, leaving 16 bases between them. The CDR3 spells CASSSGTRDSPLHF. Here the CDR3 DNA reads TGTGCCAGCTCATCCGGGACACGGGATTCACCCCTCCACTTT.

This clone is a singleton in its sample. The rearrangement uses TRBV5-1 and TRBJ2-3; 7 nucleotides match TRBD1. Germline CDR1 is SGHRS and CDR2 is YFSETQ. The CDR3 totals 18 residues. After removal of 0 bases from V and 7 bases from J, the junction contained 17 bases not matched to a gene. Written as DNA, the CDR3 is TGCGCCAGCAGCTTGGAGGGTCTCAGGGAGACAGGGACCAATACGCAGTATTTT. This gives the protein CASSLEGLRETGTNTQYF. The variable domain in full, with the rest retrieved from reference TRBV5-1 and TRBJ2-3, is KAGVTQTPRYLIKTRGQQVTLSCSPISGHRSVSWYQQTPGQGLQFLFEYFSETQRNKGNFPGRFSGRQFSNSRSEMNVSTLELGDSALYLCASSLEGLRETGTNTQYFGPGTRLTVL.

This clone appeared once. The V gene is TRBV5-1, the J gene TRBJ2-4, with TRBD2 matching over 8 bases. This CDR3 contains 17 residues. Germline V gives CDR1 SGHRS, CDR2 YFSETQ. V trimming: 0 bases; J trimming: 6 bases; junction bases outside the gene matches: 11. DNA of the CDR3: TGCGCCAGCAGCTTGGGCCTTAGCGGGGCCGGGGGAAACATTCAGTACTTC. Its protein product is CASSLGLSGAGGNIQYF. The entire variable domain, with the rest obtained from reference TRBV5-1 and TRBJ2-4, is as follows: KAGVTQTPRYLIKTRGQQVTLSCSPISGHRSVSWYQQTPGQGLQFLFEYFSETQRNKGNFPGRFSGRQFSNSRSEMNVSTLELGDSALYLCASSLGLSGAGGNIQYFGAGTRLSVL.

The chain recombines TRBV9 with TRBJ2-3, with D perhaps TRBD1 (5 bases). Germline V CDR1 and CDR2: SGDLS, YYNGEE. Trimming removed 3 bases from V and 0 bases from J, with 11 bases in between. This CDR3 has 15 amino acids. The CDR3 protein is CASSAGLSSTDTQYF. The DNA of the CDR3 is TGTGCCAGCAGCGCAGGGTTGTCTAGCACAGATACGCAGTATTTT.

Turning to this clone: Additional DNA sequences in this sample encode the identical CDR3. CDR3 DNA: TGTGCCAGCAGCGTAGCGGGACAGGGGACCTACGAGCAGTACTTC. This codes for CASSVAGQGTYEQYF. The chain employs TRBV9 and TRBJ2-7, with 10 bases matching TRBD1. V was pared by 0 bases and J by 2 bases, with 2 bases of the junction left unmatched. This CDR3 spans 15 amino acids. Germline assignment: CDR1 SGDLS and CDR2 YYNGEE.

This rearrangement joins TRBV4-1 to TRBJ2-2, with 8 bases fitting TRBD1. V shed 3 bases and J 5 bases; nucleotides not matched to a gene: 8. CDR1 is MGHRA, CDR2 YSYEKL, per germline. The CDR3 totals 16 residues. In DNA, the CDR3 is TGCGCCAGCAGCCAGGATGACAGGGGCGCTACCGGGGAGCTGTTTTTT. It specifies CASSQDDRGATGELFF.

The chain combines TRBV19 with TRBJ1-5, with TRBD1 matching 7 bases. The junction had 9 bases not matched to a gene; V was cut back by 6 bases and J by 4 bases. The germline V gene has CDR1 LNHDA and CDR2 SQIVND (reference sequence). CDR3 length equals 15 residues. In nucleotides, the CDR3 is TGTGCCAGTAGCAGACGGGACAGCCGTAATCAGCCCCAGCATTTT. Translated, it gives CASSRRDSRNQPQHF.

The chain joins TRBV12-5 to TRBJ2-1; 9 nucleotides align to TRBD1. Germline values: CDR1 LGHNT, CDR2 FRNRAP. Losses at the gene ends were 1 base for V and 4 bases for J; bases not matched to a gene: 5. This CDR3 comprises 16 residues. The CDR3 region is CASGLGSGQGYNEQFF. DNA of the CDR3: TGTGCTAGTGGTTTGGGGTCGGGACAGGGATACAATGAGCAGTTCTTC.

J is TRBJ1-5 and V is TRBV5-1; TRBD1 is a possible D gene (5 bases). CDR3 size: 19 residues. Looked up from germline, CDR1 is SGHRS and CDR2 is YFSETQ. V gave up 0 bases and J gave up 0 bases, with 19 bases separating them. The CDR3 loop is CASSLGVISRVLSNQPQHF. CDR3 nucleotide sequence: TGCGCCAGCAGCTTGGGCGTAATATCCAGGGTCCTTAGCAATCAGCCCCAGCATTTT.

The J gene is TRBJ1-4, the V gene TRBV24-1; 9 bases align to TRBD1. Germline values: CDR1 KGHDR, CDR2 SFDVKD. CDR3 length: 15 amino acids. V dropped 2 bases and J dropped 5; count of bases not matched to a gene: 2. CDR3: CATSDSGTGNEKLFF. The CDR3 DNA sequence: TGTGCCACCAGTGATTCCGGGACAGGGAATGAAAAACTGTTTTTT.

This clone occurred once. J is TRBJ1-2 and V is TRBV5-1; maybe TRBD1 (6 bases). Trimming removed 4 bases from V and 0 bases from J, with 7 bases in between. Germline V CDR1 and CDR2: SGHRS, YFSETQ. This CDR3 is built from 13 residues. The CDR3 spells CASSRTANYGYTF. Here the CDR3 DNA reads TGCGCCAGCAGCCGGACAGCTAACTATGGCTACACCTTC.

This chain connects TRBV5-4 to TRBJ1-2, with D possibly matching TRBD1 (5 bases). From germline, CDR1 is SGHNT and CDR2 YYREEE (reference sequence). This CDR3 is 14 amino acids long. Trimming pared 6 bases from V and 7 bases from J, leaving 19 bases between. The CDR3 region is CASTLGGAGSGYTF. The CDR3 bases are TGTGCCAGCACCCTAGGAGGGGCAGGGAGTGGCTACACCTTC.

The chain couples TRBV10-3 to TRBJ2-1; tentatively, D is TRBD1 (6 bases). V lost 3 bases to trimming and J lost 0 bases, with 15 bases between them. Germline lookup yields CDR1 ENHRY and CDR2 SYGVKD. This CDR3 spans 17 amino acids. In DNA form, the CDR3 reads TGTGCCATCAGTGACCTAGACAGGCCTAGCTCCTACAATGAGCAGTTCTTC. It encodes CAISDLDRPSSYNEQFF.

This chain joins TRBV19 and TRBJ2-5, with 8 bases that match TRBD2. The V segment lost 5 bases and the J segment 5 bases; nucleotides outside the gene matches: 10. The CDR3 has 15 residues. Germline-derived CDR1 and CDR2 are LNHDA and SQIVND (reference sequence). Here the CDR3 reads CASSLTATSVETQYF. DNA for the CDR3: TGTGCCAGTAGTCTCACCGCGACTAGCGTGGAGACCCAGTACTTC. Looking up the rest from reference TRBV19 and TRBJ2-5 gives the full variable domain: DGGITQSPKYLFRKEGQNVTLSCEQNLNHDAMYWYRQDPGQGLRLIYYSQIVNDFQKGDIAEGYSVSREKKESFPLTVTSAQKNPTAFYLCASSLTATSVETQYFGPGTRLLVL.

This chain connects TRBV28 to TRBJ1-3; D gene ambiguous. The germline CDR1 and CDR2 sequences are MDHEN and SYDVKM. The CDR3 has 15 residues. Trimming removed 6 bases from V and 0 bases from J, with 12 bases in between. The CDR3, as DNA: TGTGCCAGCAGCCTCGGACTTCGCTCTGGAAACACCATATATTTT. Translating it yields CASSLGLRSGNTIYF.